This TCR beta chain originates from a study of OX40 agonist ivuxolimab in advanced cancers. Study overall: Ivuxolimab is an agonistic anti-OX40 (CD134) antibody, and patients were treated with it. People who had prior anti-PD-1, anti-PD-L1 or anti-CTLA-4 therapy could take part, and about 40% had some.

Method: immunoSEQ multiplex PCR; TCRdb's copy keeps in-frame clones and lacks some. The table lists fewer than 25,000 clones, around 73% of them singletons. Enrollment shut out patients with autoimmune disease history or systemic immunosuppression. Blood specimens came from baseline, cycle 4 day 1, and cycle 7 day 1. V gave up 0 bases and J gave up 6 bases, with 9 bases separating them. This CDR3 is 14 amino acids long. Germline CDR1 ENHRY, CDR2 SYGVKD. Source: CD4+ or CD8+ T cells sorted from blood, taken in a trial of the OX40 agonist ivuxolimab. The genes are TRBV10-3 and TRBJ2-1, with unresolved D. This TCR came from an adult with an advanced solid tumor such as melanoma, head and neck, liver or kidney cancer. This chain's CDR3 is CAISESGLGNEQFF. CDR3 nucleotides: TGTGCCATCAGTGAGTCGGGTCTAGGCAATGAGCAGTTCTTC.